These T cell receptor beta chains were read from a single sample in a study of shared clonotypes between healthy human individuals. The data were produced by immunoSEQ multiplex PCR, yet TCRdb's version contains in-frame clones alone and is incomplete. The table shows approximately 720,000 clones, with roughly 70% occurring only once. The sequenced sample was memory CD4+ T cells sorted from blood. These receptors were taken from a woman aged 30 to 39 in good health. CDR3s include the opening cysteine and the closing phenylalanine or tryptophan. Each record gives: V gene, CDR3 protein.

TRBV30,CAWSVRMGETQYF
TRBV28,CASSANRKQYF
TRBV19,CASSSPAYEQYF
TRBV10-3,CAISSTGGGYEQYF
TRBV28,CASSLVIRASGNTIYF
TRBV6-5,CASSQYRNAEAFF
TRBV28,CASSLRGAGTDTQYF
TRBV7-9,CATGTGPSPVNEKLFF
TRBV5-1,CASSSDRSSYNEQFF
TRBV7-6,CASSPFDSSYSNQPQHF
TRBV19,CASRGGTSSGNTIYF
TRBV11-2,CASSPSPYEQYF
TRBV5-1,CASSLAPGLAGGSGELFF
TRBV18,CASSPREGGTGMHF
TRBV6-5,CASSYGSPGELFF
TRBV11-2,CASSSPGLVYNEQFF
TRBV19,CASSDRAGAGELFF
TRBV18,CASSPTYYEQYF
TRBV4-1,CASSQVHSGSYEQYF
TRBV28,CASTEGSSSNF
TRBV5-4,CASRSWGGRNEQYF
TRBV28,CASSTGALYGYTF
TRBV6-1,CASSEAGLWEKLFF
TRBV7-2,CASSWGLAGNNEQFF
TRBV30,CAWSWGRGTTGELFF
TRBV2,CASSALFGDVGGYTF
TRBV5-1,CASSHEREGGTDTQYF
TRBV5-4,CASSSDRGRDTQYF
TRBV15,CATSRDYAGQGLGTNEKLFF
TRBV5-1,CASSVGDRGGYEQYF
TRBV11-2,CASSLGLAGVMDTQYF
TRBV25-1,CASSRDWRSYEQYF
TRBV14,CASSLFKDTQYF
TRBV6-1,CASSPTINQPQHF
TRBV4-2,CASSQEMLGEQYF